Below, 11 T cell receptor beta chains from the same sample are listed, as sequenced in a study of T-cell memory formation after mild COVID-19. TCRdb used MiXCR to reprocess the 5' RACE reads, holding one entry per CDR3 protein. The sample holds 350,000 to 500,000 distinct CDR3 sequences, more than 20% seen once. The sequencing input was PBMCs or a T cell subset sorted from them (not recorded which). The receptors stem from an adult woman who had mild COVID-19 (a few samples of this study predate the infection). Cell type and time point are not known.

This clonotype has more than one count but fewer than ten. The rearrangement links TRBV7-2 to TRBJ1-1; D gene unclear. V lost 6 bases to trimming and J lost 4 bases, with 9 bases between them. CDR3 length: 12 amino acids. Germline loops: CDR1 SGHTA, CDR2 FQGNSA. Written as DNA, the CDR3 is TGTGCCAGCAGACCCTTTGGCACTGAAGCTTTCTTT. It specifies CASRPFGTEAFF.

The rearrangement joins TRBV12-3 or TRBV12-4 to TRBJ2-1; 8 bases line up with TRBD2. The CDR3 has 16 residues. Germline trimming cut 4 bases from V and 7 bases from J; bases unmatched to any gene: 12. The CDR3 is CASSSTSGALQNEQFF. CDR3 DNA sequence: TGTGCCAGCAGTTCCACTAGCGGTGCCCTTCAAAATGAGCAGTTCTTC.

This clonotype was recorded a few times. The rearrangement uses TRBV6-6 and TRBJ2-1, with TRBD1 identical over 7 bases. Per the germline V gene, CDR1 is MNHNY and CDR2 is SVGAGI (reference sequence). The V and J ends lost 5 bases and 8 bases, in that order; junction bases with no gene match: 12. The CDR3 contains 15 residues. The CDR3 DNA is TGTGCCAGCAGTAGGACGGCCAACAGGGGCCATGAGCAGTTCTTC. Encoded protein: CASSRTANRGHEQFF.

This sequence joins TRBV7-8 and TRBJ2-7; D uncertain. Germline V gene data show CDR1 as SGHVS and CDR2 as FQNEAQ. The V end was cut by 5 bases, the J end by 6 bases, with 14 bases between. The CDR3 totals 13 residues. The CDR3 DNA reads TGTGCCAGCAGCCCCATGACTGCTGGCGAGCAGTACTTC. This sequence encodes CASSPMTAGEQYF.

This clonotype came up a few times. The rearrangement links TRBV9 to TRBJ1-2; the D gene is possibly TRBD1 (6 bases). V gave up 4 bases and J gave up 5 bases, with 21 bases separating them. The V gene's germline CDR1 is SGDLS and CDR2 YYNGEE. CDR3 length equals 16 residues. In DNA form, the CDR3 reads TGTGCCAGCAGCCGACCCCGACAGGAGGCACCATATGGCTACACCTTC. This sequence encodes CASSRPRQEAPYGYTF.

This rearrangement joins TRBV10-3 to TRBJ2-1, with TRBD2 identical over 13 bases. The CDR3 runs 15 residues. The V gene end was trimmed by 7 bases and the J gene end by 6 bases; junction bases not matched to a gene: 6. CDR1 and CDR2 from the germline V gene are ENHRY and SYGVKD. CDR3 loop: CAINTGTSGINEQFF. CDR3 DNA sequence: TGTGCCATCAACACCGGGACTAGCGGGATCAATGAGCAGTTCTTC.

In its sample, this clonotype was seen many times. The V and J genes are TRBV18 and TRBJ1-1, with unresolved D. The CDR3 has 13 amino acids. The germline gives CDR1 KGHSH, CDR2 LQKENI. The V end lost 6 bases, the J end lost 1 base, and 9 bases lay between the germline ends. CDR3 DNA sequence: TGTGCCAGCTCGCGGACCCAGAACACTGAAGCTTTCTTT. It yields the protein CASSRTQNTEAFF. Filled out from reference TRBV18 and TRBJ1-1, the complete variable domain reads NAGVMQNPRHLVRRRGQEARLRCSPMKGHSHVYWYRQLPEEGLKFMVYLQKENIIDESGMPKERFSAEFPKEGPSILRIQQVVRGDSAAYFCASSRTQNTEAFFGQGTRLTVV.

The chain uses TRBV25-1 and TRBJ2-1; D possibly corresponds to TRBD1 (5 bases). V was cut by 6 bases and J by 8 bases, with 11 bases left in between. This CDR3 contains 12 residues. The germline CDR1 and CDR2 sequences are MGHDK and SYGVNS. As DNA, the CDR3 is TGTGCCAGCAGCCCCATAGGGGATGAGCAGTTCTTC. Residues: CASSPIGDEQFF. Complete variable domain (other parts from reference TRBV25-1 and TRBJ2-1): EADIYQTPRYLVIGTGKKITLECSQTMGHDKMYWYQQDPGMELHLIHYSYGVNSTEKGDLSSESTVSRIRTEHFPLTLESARPSHTSQYLCASSPIGDEQFFGPGTRLTVL.

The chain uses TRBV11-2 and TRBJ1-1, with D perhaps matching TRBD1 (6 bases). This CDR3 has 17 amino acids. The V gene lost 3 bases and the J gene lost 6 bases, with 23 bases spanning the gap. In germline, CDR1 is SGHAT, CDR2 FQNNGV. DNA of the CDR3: TGTGCCAGCAGCTTGGGTGATTGGGCCAAGGGGGGCCCTGAAGCTTTCTTT. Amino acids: CASSLGDWAKGGPEAFF.

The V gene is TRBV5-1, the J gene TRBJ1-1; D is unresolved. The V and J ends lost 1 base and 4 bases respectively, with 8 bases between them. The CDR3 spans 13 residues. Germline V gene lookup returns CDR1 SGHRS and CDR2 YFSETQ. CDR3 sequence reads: CASSLRTGTEAFF. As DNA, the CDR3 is TGCGCCAGCAGCTTGCGTACGGGCACTGAAGCTTTCTTT.

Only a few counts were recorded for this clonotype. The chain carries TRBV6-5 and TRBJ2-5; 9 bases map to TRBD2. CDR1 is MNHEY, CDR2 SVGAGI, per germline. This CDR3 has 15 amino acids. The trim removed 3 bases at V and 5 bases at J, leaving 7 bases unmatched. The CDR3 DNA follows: TGTGCCAGCAGTTATCTAGCGGGGATCGGTGAGACCCAGTACTTC. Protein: CASSYLAGIGETQYF.